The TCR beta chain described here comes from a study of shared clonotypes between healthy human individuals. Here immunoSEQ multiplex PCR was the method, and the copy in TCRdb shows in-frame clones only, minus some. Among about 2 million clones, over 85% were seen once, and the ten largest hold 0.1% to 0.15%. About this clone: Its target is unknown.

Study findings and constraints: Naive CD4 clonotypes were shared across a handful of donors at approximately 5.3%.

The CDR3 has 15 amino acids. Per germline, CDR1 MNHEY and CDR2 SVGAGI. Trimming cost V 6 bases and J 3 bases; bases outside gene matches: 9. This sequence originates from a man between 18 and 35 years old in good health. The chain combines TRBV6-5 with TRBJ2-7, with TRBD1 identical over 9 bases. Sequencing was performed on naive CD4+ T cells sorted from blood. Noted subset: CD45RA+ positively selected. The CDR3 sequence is CASSPAGTGIYEQYF. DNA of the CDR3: TGTGCCAGCAGCCCAGCCGGGACAGGGATCTACGAGCAGTACTTC.